What follows are 3 T cell receptor beta chains derived from one specimen sequenced in a study of beta chain features in type 1 diabetes. Overall study results and limits: Among all four CD4+ subsets, Type 1 diabetes patients had TCRB CDR3s that were moderately but significantly shorter.

TCRB transcripts that were expressed got sequenced, as all of the isolated RNA had been reverse transcribed. Data came from immunoSEQ multiplex PCR; TCRdb stores just in-frame clones and leaves some out. The sample lists roughly 150,000 clones, about 63% occurring once. These TCRs are of unknown antigen specificity. The sequenced sample was naive CD4+ T cells from blood. These TCRs come from a man aged 25 to 45 with type 1 diabetes.

This clone was recorded a few times. V is TRBV4-3 and J is TRBJ2-1, with a tentative D call TRBD2 (5 bases). This CDR3 has 16 amino acids. Trimming pared 0 bases from V and 3 bases from J, leaving 12 bases between. From germline, CDR1 is LGHNA and CDR2 YSLEER. In DNA, the CDR3 is TGCGCCAGCAGCCAAGAACCTAGCAGCTACTACAATGAGCAGTTCTTC. Translated: CASSQEPSSYYNEQFF.

This clone showed up just a few times. The chain uses TRBV25-1 and TRBJ1-4; 8 bases align to TRBD1. With 6 bases clipped from V and 7 bases from J, the junction kept 7 bases outside the gene matches. The CDR3 sequence is 14 residues long. Germline values: CDR1 MGHDK, CDR2 SYGVNS. CDR3 sequence reads: CASSLGQGAEKLFF. The CDR3 coding sequence is TGTGCCAGCAGCCTCGGACAGGGCGCTGAAAAACTGTTTTTT.

The CDR3 bases are TGTGCCAGCAGTTACTCGGTAGGGAACTCCTACGAGCAGTACTTC. Amino acid sequence: CASSYSVGNSYEQYF. The rearrangement joins TRBV6-5 to TRBJ2-7, with unresolved D. V was pared by 0 bases and J by 0 bases, with 9 bases between. The CDR3 spans 15 residues. Germline V gives CDR1 MNHEY, CDR2 SVGAGI.